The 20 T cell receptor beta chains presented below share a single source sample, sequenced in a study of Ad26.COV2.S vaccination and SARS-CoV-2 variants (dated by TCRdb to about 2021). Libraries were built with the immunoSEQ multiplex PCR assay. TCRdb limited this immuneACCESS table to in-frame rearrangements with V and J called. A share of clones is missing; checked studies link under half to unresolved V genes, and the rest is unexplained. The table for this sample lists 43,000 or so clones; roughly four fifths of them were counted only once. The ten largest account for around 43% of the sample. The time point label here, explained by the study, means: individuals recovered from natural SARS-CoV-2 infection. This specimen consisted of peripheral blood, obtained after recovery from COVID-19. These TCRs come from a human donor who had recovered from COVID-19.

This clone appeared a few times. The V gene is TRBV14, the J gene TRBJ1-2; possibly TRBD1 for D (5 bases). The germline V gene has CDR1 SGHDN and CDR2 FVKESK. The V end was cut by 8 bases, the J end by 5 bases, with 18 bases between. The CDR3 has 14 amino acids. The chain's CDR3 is CASSPGILGYGYTF. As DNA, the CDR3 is TGTGCCAGCTCGCCAGGGATCCTTGGTTATGGCTACACCTTC.

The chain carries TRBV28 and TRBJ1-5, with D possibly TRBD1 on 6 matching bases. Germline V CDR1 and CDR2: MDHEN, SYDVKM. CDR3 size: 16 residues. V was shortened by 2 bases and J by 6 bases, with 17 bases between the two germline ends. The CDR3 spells CASSLESAGASQPQHF. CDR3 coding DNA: TGTGCCAGCAGTTTAGAATCAGCAGGGGCAAGTCAGCCCCAGCATTTT.

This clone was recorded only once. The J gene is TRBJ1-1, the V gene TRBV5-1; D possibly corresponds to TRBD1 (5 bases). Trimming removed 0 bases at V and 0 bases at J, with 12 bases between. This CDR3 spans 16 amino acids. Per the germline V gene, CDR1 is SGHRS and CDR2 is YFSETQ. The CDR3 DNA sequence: TGCGCCAGCAGCTTGGCCCAGACAGCCATGAACACTGAAGCTTTCTTT. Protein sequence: CASSLAQTAMNTEAFF.

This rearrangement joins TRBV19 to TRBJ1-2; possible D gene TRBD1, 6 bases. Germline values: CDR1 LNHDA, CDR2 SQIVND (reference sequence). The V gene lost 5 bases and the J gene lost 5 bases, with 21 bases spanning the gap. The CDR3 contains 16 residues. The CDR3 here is CASSPGAAQGYYGYTF. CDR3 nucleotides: TGTGCCAGTAGTCCAGGGGCAGCACAGGGATATTATGGCTACACCTTC.

The CDR3 region is CASSPRWRGTEAFF. Here the CDR3 DNA reads TGTGCCAGTAGTCCCCGGTGGAGAGGGACTGAAGCTTTCTTT. The rearrangement links TRBV19 to TRBJ1-1; D gene ambiguous. Germline assignment: CDR1 LNHDA and CDR2 SQIVND (reference sequence). The germline V and J ends were trimmed by 5 bases and 5 bases, with 15 bases remaining between them. This CDR3 comprises 14 residues.

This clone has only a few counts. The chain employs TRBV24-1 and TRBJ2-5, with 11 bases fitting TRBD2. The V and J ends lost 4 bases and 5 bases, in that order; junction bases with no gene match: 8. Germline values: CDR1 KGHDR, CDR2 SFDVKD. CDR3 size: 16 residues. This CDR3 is CATSDASGRMAETQYF. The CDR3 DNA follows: TGTGCCACCAGTGACGCTAGCGGGAGGATGGCGGAGACCCAGTACTTC.

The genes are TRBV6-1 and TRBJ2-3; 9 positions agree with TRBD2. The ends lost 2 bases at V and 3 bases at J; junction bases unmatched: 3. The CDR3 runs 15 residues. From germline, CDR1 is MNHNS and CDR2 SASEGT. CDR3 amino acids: CASSEPGLATDTQYF. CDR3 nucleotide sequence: TGTGCCAGCAGTGAACCGGGACTAGCAACAGATACGCAGTATTTT.

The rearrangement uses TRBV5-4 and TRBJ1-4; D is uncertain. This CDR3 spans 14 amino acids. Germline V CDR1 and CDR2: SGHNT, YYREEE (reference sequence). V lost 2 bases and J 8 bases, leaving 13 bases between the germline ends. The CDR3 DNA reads TGTGCCAGCAGCTTCGCACCTACCAACGAAAAACTGTTTTTT. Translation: CASSFAPTNEKLFF.

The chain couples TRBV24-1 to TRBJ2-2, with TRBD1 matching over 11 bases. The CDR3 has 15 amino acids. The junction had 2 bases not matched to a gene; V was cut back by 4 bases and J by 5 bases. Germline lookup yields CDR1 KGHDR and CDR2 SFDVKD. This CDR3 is CATSEWDRGTGELFF. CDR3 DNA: TGTGCCACCAGTGAATGGGACAGGGGGACCGGGGAGCTGTTTTTT.

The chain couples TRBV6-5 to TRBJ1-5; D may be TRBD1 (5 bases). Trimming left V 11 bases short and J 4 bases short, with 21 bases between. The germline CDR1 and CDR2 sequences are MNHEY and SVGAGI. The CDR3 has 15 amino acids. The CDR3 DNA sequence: TGTGCCGCACGCCGGGACCGCACGCAAAATCAGCCCCAGCATTTT. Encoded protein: CAARRDRTQNQPQHF.

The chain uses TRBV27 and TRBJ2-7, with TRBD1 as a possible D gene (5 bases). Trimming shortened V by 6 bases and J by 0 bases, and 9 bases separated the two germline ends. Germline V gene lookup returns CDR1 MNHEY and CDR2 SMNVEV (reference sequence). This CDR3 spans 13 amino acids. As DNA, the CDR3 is TGTGCCAGCAGGAGGACAAGCTCCTACGAGCAGTACTTC. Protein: CASRRTSSYEQYF.

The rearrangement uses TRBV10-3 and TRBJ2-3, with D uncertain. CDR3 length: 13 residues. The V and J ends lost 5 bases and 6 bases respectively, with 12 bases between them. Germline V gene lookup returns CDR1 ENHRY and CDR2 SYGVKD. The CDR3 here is CAISPNQPDTQYF. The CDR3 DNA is TGTGCCATCAGTCCTAATCAACCGGATACGCAGTATTTT.

The CDR3 DNA is TGTGCCAGCAACAACGGTGGCTCCTACAATGAGCAGTTCTTC. Translated: CASNNGGSYNEQFF. This chain links TRBV6-5 with TRBJ2-1; D is unresolved. The CDR3 sequence is 14 residues long. Trimming took 7 bases from V and 0 from J, leaving 10 bases between them. CDR1 and CDR2 from the germline V gene are MNHEY and SVGAGI.

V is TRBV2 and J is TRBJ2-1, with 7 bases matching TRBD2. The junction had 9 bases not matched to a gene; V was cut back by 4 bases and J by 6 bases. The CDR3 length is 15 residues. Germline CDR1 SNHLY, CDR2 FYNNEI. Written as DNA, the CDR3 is TGTGCCAGCAGTGGGAGGGAGGGCCCCATCAATGAGCAGTTCTTC. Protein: CASSGREGPINEQFF.

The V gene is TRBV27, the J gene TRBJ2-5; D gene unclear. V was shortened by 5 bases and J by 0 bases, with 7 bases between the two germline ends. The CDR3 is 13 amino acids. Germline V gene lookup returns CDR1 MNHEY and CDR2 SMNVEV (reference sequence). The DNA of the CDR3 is TGTGCCAGCAGTATTTACAACCAAGAGACCCAGTACTTC. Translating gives CASSIYNQETQYF.

The CDR3 is CATEGSPTSNYGYTF. Written as DNA, the CDR3 is TGTGCCACCGAAGGCAGTCCTACTTCTAACTATGGCTACACCTTC. The chain employs TRBV7-9 and TRBJ1-2; the D is unclear. The V and J ends lost 10 bases and 0 bases respectively, with 18 bases between them. The CDR3 runs 15 residues. Germline V gene sequence: CDR1 SEHNR, CDR2 FQNEAQ (reference sequence).

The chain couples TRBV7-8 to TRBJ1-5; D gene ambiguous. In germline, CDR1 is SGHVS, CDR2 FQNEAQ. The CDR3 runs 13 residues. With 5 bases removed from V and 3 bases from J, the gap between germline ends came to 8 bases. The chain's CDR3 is CASSLELNQPQHF. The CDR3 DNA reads TGTGCCAGCAGCCTCGAACTCAATCAGCCCCAGCATTTT.

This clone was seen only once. The CDR3 loop is CASSYYGDLSSTDTQYF. In nucleotides, the CDR3 is TGTGCCAGCAGCTACTACGGGGATCTCTCTAGCACAGATACGCAGTATTTT. The chain is built from TRBV7-9 and TRBJ2-3, with a weak D call TRBD2 (5 bases). V dropped 4 bases and J dropped 0 bases, with 17 bases sitting between them. This CDR3 contains 17 residues. CDR1 is SEHNR, CDR2 FQNEAQ, per germline (reference sequence).

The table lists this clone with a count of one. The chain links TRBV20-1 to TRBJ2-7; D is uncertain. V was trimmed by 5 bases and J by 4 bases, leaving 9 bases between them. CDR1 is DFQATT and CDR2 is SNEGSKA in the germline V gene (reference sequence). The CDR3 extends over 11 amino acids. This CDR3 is CSASVIYEQYF. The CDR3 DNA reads TGCAGTGCTTCAGTGATTTACGAGCAGTACTTC.

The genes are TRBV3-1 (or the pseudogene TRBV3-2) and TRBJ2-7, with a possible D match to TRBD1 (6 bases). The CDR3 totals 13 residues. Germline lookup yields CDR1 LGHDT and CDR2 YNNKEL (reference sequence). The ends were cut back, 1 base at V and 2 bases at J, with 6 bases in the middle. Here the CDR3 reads CASSQGQAYEQYF. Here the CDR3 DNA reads TGTGCCAGCAGCCAAGGACAGGCCTACGAGCAGTACTTC.